The 9 T cell receptor beta chains below all came from one sample that was sequenced in a study of cytomegalovirus exposure and HLA in healthy donors. It was with 60 Vbeta and 13 Jbeta primers that the PCR ran. TCRdb keeps only in-frame clones here, not all; method: immunoSEQ multiplex PCR. Of about 210,000 clones listed, over 75% are singletons. The sample was PBMCs. Receptors originate from a woman aged 45-65 years in good health and CMV-seropositive.

The rearrangement links TRBV6-5 to TRBJ2-7, with 10 bases lining up with TRBD1. Losses at the gene ends were 5 bases for V and 6 bases for J; bases not matched to a gene: 10. Per the germline V gene, CDR1 is MNHEY and CDR2 is SVGAGI. The CDR3 is made up of 15 amino acids. The CDR3 here is CASSAPRTGGAEQYF. The CDR3 nucleotides are TGTGCCAGCAGTGCCCCGAGGACAGGGGGTGCCGAGCAGTACTTC.

V gene TRBV2 combines with J gene TRBJ1-6; D unclear. CDR3 length: 13 amino acids. Trimming shortened V by 4 bases and J by 7 bases, and 8 bases separated the two germline ends. CDR1 and CDR2 (germline): SNHLY, FYNNEI. CDR3 nucleotide sequence: TGTGCCAGCAGTGCAGGAATGAATTCACCCCTCCACTTT. The encoded protein is CASSAGMNSPLHF.

The chain combines TRBV5-4 with TRBJ2-2; TRBD2 agrees at 10 bases. After removal of 5 bases from V and 6 bases from J, the junction contained 7 bases not matched to a gene. This CDR3 contains 15 residues. CDR1 is SGHNT and CDR2 is YYREEE in the germline V gene (reference sequence). CDR3 sequence reads: CASRPSGGLPGELFF. The CDR3 DNA sequence: TGTGCCAGCAGACCTAGCGGGGGCTTACCCGGGGAGCTGTTTTTT.

J is TRBJ1-2 and V is TRBV6-6; 7 positions match TRBD1. The CDR3 runs to 15 residues. Germline V gives CDR1 MNHNY, CDR2 SVGAGI (reference sequence). The V and J ends lost 2 bases and 4 bases, in that order; junction bases with no gene match: 7. The CDR3 loop reads CASSYPTGMGYGYTF. The DNA for the CDR3 is TGTGCCAGCAGTTACCCGACAGGGATGGGCTATGGCTACACCTTC.

Comments on this clone: The sample holds other DNA sequences that translate to the same CDR3. The rearrangement links TRBV2 to TRBJ1-5; D is possibly TRBD1 (5 bases). This CDR3 has 14 amino acids. Trimming took 4 bases from V and 2 from J, leaving 9 bases between them. The germline V gene has CDR1 SNHLY and CDR2 FYNNEI. In nucleotides, the CDR3 is TGTGCCAGCAGTGCAGGGCTCGGCAATCAGCCCCAGCATTTT. Amino acids: CASSAGLGNQPQHF.

The rearrangement joins TRBV28 to TRBJ1-5; 7 bases match TRBD1. CDR3 size: 14 residues. Germline V gene sequence: CDR1 MDHEN, CDR2 SYDVKM. V trimming: 8 bases; J trimming: 4 bases; junction bases outside the gene matches: 8. The CDR3: CASDRQGINQPQHF. The DNA for the CDR3 is TGTGCCAGCGACAGACAGGGAATTAATCAGCCCCAGCATTTT.

The J gene is TRBJ2-5, the V gene TRBV7-8, with D possibly being TRBD2 (5 bases). V lost 5 bases and J lost 2, with 12 bases in between. The CDR3 covers 14 residues. Germline-derived CDR1 and CDR2 are SGHVS and FQNEAQ. CDR3 residues: CASSPSRGQETQYF. In DNA form, the CDR3 reads TGTGCCAGCAGCCCCAGCCGGGGACAAGAGACCCAGTACTTC.

This sequence joins TRBV7-2 and TRBJ1-2; D is ambiguous. The germline gives CDR1 SGHTA, CDR2 FQGNSA. The CDR3 runs to 13 residues. Deletions cut 1 base from V and 3 bases from J, with 6 bases between. Here the CDR3 reads CASSLGQYYGYTF. In nucleotides, the CDR3 is TGTGCCAGCAGCTTAGGACAATACTATGGCTACACCTTC.

J is TRBJ2-5 and V is TRBV28; weak D call: TRBD1 (7 bases). Trimming shortened V by 3 bases and J by 5 bases, and 25 bases separated the two germline ends. CDR1 is MDHEN, CDR2 SYDVKM, per germline. CDR3 length: 18 residues. CDR3 bases: TGTGCCAGCAGTTTCTTTTTGCAGGGGGGCCCAACAAGGGAGACCCAGTACTTC. Protein product: CASSFFLQGGPTRETQYF.